The 25 T cell receptor beta chains below all came from one sample that was sequenced in a study of Ad26.COV2.S vaccination and SARS-CoV-2 variants. TCRdb's table, derived via immunoSEQ multiplex PCR, lists solely in-frame clones and lacks some. Altogether 380,000 or so clones are present, roughly 80% being singletons, with the ten largest covering 7% to 9.5%. Treatment reported: roughly 19 received Ad26.COV2.S at low or high dose, single or two shots; 5 received placebo; per-sample allocation not given. Day 63 after the first injection of vaccine or placebo was the sampling time. Material: peripheral blood, obtained in a trial of Ad26.COV2.S vaccine versus placebo. The source is a person between 18 and 60 years old who received the Ad26.COV2.S COVID-19 vaccine or a placebo.

V usage is TRBV2 and J usage is TRBJ1-1, with D unclear. The CDR3 is 13 residues long. V lost 4 bases, J lost 5 bases, and 11 bases lay in between. The germline CDR1 and CDR2 sequences are SNHLY and FYNNEI. The DNA for the CDR3 is TGTGCCAGCAGTGGTCTGACGGGGACTGAAGCTTTCTTT. Translation gives CASSGLTGTEAFF.

The genes are TRBV6-2 or TRBV6-3 and TRBJ1-1, with D tentatively TRBD1 (6 bases). V lost 5 bases, J lost 1 base, and 11 bases lay in between. The length of the CDR3 is 14 residues. Germline lookup yields CDR1 MNHEY and CDR2 SVGEGT. CDR3 amino acids: CASSAGGANTEAFF. The CDR3 nucleotides are TGTGCCAGCAGTGCGGGGGGGGCGAACACTGAAGCTTTCTTT.

This chain connects TRBV24-1 to TRBJ2-5; D is undetermined. Trimming removed 5 bases at V and 5 bases at J, with 8 bases between. Germline loops: CDR1 KGHDR, CDR2 SFDVKD. There are 12 residues in the CDR3. CDR3 coding DNA: TGTGCCACCAGTGCAGGTGGCGAGACCCAGTACTTC. Amino acid sequence: CATSAGGETQYF.

This clone was seen more than once but under ten times. V is TRBV2 and J is TRBJ1-5; 8 positions match TRBD1. The V segment lost 11 bases and the J segment 4 bases; nucleotides outside the gene matches: 7. Per germline, CDR1 SNHLY and CDR2 FYNNEI. The CDR3 spans 13 residues. The CDR3 coding sequence is TGTGCCGGGGGACAGGTGGAGAATCAGCCCCAGCATTTT. This gives the protein CAGGQVENQPQHF.

The V and J genes are TRBV2 and TRBJ1-5; D is undetermined. The V gene's germline CDR1 is SNHLY and CDR2 FYNNEI. This CDR3 spans 12 amino acids. Trimming cost V 7 bases and J 5 bases, with 9 bases left between them. In DNA form, the CDR3 reads TGTGCCAGCAACGAAGGGTATCAGCCCCAGCATTTT. Its protein is CASNEGYQPQHF.

The CDR3 here is CASSVRLAETGELFF. The CDR3 coding sequence is TGTGCCAGCAGCGTTCGACTAGCGGAGACCGGGGAGCTGTTTTTT. The chain joins TRBV9 to TRBJ2-2, with 9 bases lining up with TRBD2. The CDR3 is made up of 15 amino acids. V was pared by 2 bases and J by 5 bases, with 4 bases of the junction left unmatched. Germline lookup yields CDR1 SGDLS and CDR2 YYNGEE.

The chain couples TRBV7-7 to TRBJ2-5; 8 bases agree with TRBD2. J lost 7 bases, V lost 5 bases, and 6 bases had no gene match. The CDR3 sequence is 13 residues long. In germline, CDR1 is SSHAT, CDR2 FNYEAQ (reference sequence). The CDR3 region has the DNA TGTGCCAGCAGCACTGGACTAGCTGCGACCCAGTACTTC. Encoded protein: CASSTGLAATQYF. Using reference TRBV7-7 and TRBJ2-5 for the parts outside the CDR3, the full variable domain is GAGVSQSPRYKVTKRGQDVTLRCDPISSHATLYWYQQALGQGPEFLTYFNYEAQPDKSGLPSDRFSAERPEGSISTLTIQRTEQRDSAMYRCASSTGLAATQYFGPGTRLLVL.

The V call is TRBV10-1, the J call TRBJ2-2; TRBD1 matches at 8 bases. CDR3 length: 19 amino acids. Germline V gene lookup returns CDR1 WNHNN and CDR2 SYGVQD (reference sequence). Losses at the gene ends were 0 bases for V and 3 bases for J; bases not matched to a gene: 12. As DNA, the CDR3 is TGCGCCAGCAGTGAGTCGGGAGACAGGGGACAAGAGTACACCGGGGAGCTGTTTTTT. The encoded protein is CASSESGDRGQEYTGELFF.

V gene TRBV19 combines with J gene TRBJ2-3; D not resolved. This CDR3 spans 14 amino acids. The V gene lost 5 bases and the J gene lost 3 bases, with 12 bases spanning the gap. CDR1 LNHDA and CDR2 SQIVND come from the germline V gene (reference sequence). The CDR3 loop is CASSAVRATDTQYF. CDR3 sequence (DNA): TGTGCCAGTAGTGCGGTTAGGGCGACAGATACGCAGTATTTT. The entire variable domain, with the rest obtained from reference TRBV19 and TRBJ2-3, is as follows: DGGITQSPKYLFRKEGQNVTLSCEQNLNHDAMYWYRQDPGQGLRLIYYSQIVNDFQKGDIAEGYSVSREKKESFPLTVTSAQKNPTAFYLCASSAVRATDTQYFGPGTRLTVL.

The chain combines TRBV7-6 with TRBJ2-5; unclear D gene. Germline CDR1 and CDR2: SGHVS and FNYEAQ. This CDR3 region has 14 residues. V lost 1 base and J 3 bases, leaving 9 bases between the germline ends. CDR3 in DNA: TGTGCCAGCAGCTTAGAGGCAATCAAAGAGACCCAGTACTTC. Amino acids: CASSLEAIKETQYF.

The J gene is TRBJ1-2, the V gene TRBV5-4, with TRBD1 matching over 7 bases. Germline lookup yields CDR1 SGHNT and CDR2 YYREEE (reference sequence). Trimming removed 0 bases from V and 5 bases from J; junction bases left unmatched: 7. The CDR3 sequence is 15 residues long. The CDR3 DNA follows: TGTGCCAGCAGCTTGGACAGGGGATTTTTTTATGGCTACACCTTC. Its translation is CASSLDRGFFYGYTF.

J is TRBJ1-1 and V is TRBV6-5; 8 nucleotides line up with TRBD1. Germline lookup yields CDR1 MNHEY and CDR2 SVGAGI. CDR3 size: 15 residues. J lost 6 bases, V lost 10 bases, and 16 bases had no gene match. The CDR3 here is CATYMFRQGASEAFF. The CDR3 DNA reads as TGTGCCACCTATATGTTTAGGCAGGGGGCATCTGAAGCTTTCTTT.

The chain couples TRBV30 to TRBJ2-7; possibly TRBD2 for D (6 bases). Between the trimmed V and J ends, which lost 5 bases and 1 base, there was a span of 12 bases. Germline V lookup: CDR1 GTSNPN, CDR2 SVGIG (reference sequence). The CDR3 spans 13 residues. The chain's CDR3 is CAWARGLSYEQYF. CDR3 nucleotides: TGTGCCTGGGCCCGGGGACTTTCCTACGAGCAGTACTTC.

J is TRBJ1-2 and V is TRBV6-5; 8 bases match TRBD1. CDR1 MNHEY and CDR2 SVGAGI come from the germline V gene. The J segment lost 8 bases and the V segment lost 6 bases, leaving 5 bases of the junction unmatched. The CDR3 is 12 amino acids. The CDR3 region is CASRTGVEGYTF. In nucleotides, the CDR3 is TGTGCCAGCAGGACAGGGGTGGAGGGCTACACCTTC.

The genes are TRBV7-9 and TRBJ1-1; D is possibly TRBD1 (5 bases). This CDR3 contains 13 residues. Germline V gene data show CDR1 as SEHNR and CDR2 as FQNEAQ (reference sequence). Trimming cost V 1 base and J 6 bases, with 9 bases left between them. In DNA form, the CDR3 reads TGTGCCAGCAGCTTAGAGGACAATCCTGAAGCTTTCTTT. Amino acids: CASSLEDNPEAFF.

This clone appeared a few times. The V call is TRBV7-9, the J call TRBJ1-3; D is undetermined. The V and J ends lost 5 bases and 8 bases respectively, with 10 bases between them. Germline CDR1 is SEHNR and CDR2 is FQNEAQ (reference sequence). This CDR3 comprises 12 residues. The CDR3 here is CASSADSDTIYF. As DNA, the CDR3 is TGTGCCAGCAGCGCGGACTCGGACACCATATATTTT.

This clone was picked up one time. No conserved phenylalanine or tryptophan ends this CDR3, so it is likely a read error. Because the CDR3's place on the DNA is in doubt, the DNA is left out and the CDR3 is given as listed by TCRdb. The chain couples TRBV7-9 to TRBJ1-2; the table's D call TRBD1 went unverified against the DNA. Germline CDR1 and CDR2: SEHNR and FQNEAQ (reference sequence). The CDR3 spans 11 residues, counting both ends. The CDR3 sequence: CASSLNGWAQV.

The chain uses TRBV3-1 (or the pseudogene TRBV3-2) and TRBJ2-3, with D perhaps matching TRBD1 or TRBD2 (5 bases each). V was shortened by 3 bases and J by 7 bases, with 11 bases between the two germline ends. This CDR3 comprises 13 residues. CDR1 and CDR2 from the germline V gene are LGHDT and YNNKEL (reference sequence). The CDR3 region is CASSHRDLHTQYF. The DNA for the CDR3 is TGTGCCAGCAGCCACCGGGACCTTCATACGCAGTATTTT.

In DNA form, the CDR3 reads TGTGCCACCAGTGCCCCATCGAACACCGGGGAGCTGTTTTTT. Its translation: CATSAPSNTGELFF. The chain links TRBV24-1 to TRBJ2-2; D unresolved. The V and J ends lost 5 bases and 0 bases respectively, with 6 bases between them. Germline assignment: CDR1 KGHDR and CDR2 SFDVKD. The CDR3 covers 14 residues.

The chain carries TRBV6-5 and TRBJ2-1; no reliable D call. Germline CDR1 reads MNHEY; CDR2 reads SVGAGI. CDR3 length: 13 amino acids. V was trimmed by 6 bases and J by 7 bases, leaving 13 bases between them. The DNA of the CDR3 is TGTGCCAGCAGAGCGCCCTTATTTAATGAGCAGTTCTTC. Amino acid sequence: CASRAPLFNEQFF.

The genes are TRBV19 and TRBJ1-5, with a possible D match to TRBD1 (5 bases). Germline V lookup: CDR1 LNHDA, CDR2 SQIVND (reference sequence). Deletions cut 3 bases from V and 6 bases from J, with 18 bases between. This CDR3 is built from 16 residues. The CDR3 loop reads CASSIRDHTRGQPQHF. DNA for the CDR3: TGTGCCAGTAGTATCCGGGACCATACTAGGGGTCAGCCCCAGCATTTT.

The chain couples TRBV5-6 to TRBJ2-2; possible D gene TRBD2, 7 bases. Trimming stripped 5 bases from V and 5 bases from J, with 16 bases between. Per germline, CDR1 SGHDT and CDR2 YYEEEE. CDR3 length: 15 amino acids. CDR3 nucleotides: TGTGCCAGCAGAAAACGGGGGGCTGAGACCGGGGAGCTGTTTTTT. Translation gives CASRKRGAETGELFF.

The chain employs TRBV7-3 and TRBJ2-7, with 8 bases that match TRBD2. Germline-derived CDR1 and CDR2 are SGHTA and FQGTGA. V lost 4 bases and J lost 7; bases outside the gene matches: 6. The CDR3 has 13 amino acids. CDR3 nucleotides: TGTGCCAGCAGCTCCCTCCCGGGGGGGGAGCAGTACTTC. It yields the protein CASSSLPGGEQYF.

As to this clone: The sample carries other DNA sequences with the same CDR3. The chain couples TRBV20-1 to TRBJ2-1; D is unclear. The germline CDR1 and CDR2 sequences are DFQATT and SNEGSKA (reference sequence). V lost 3 bases and J 7 bases, leaving 4 bases between the germline ends. The CDR3 loop spans 10 amino acids. The CDR3 region has the DNA TGCAGTGCTAGTCTAAATGAGCAGTTCTTC. Its protein is CSASLNEQFF.

The rearrangement uses TRBV6-5 and TRBJ1-1; no definite D call. This CDR3 region has 13 residues. Germline assignment: CDR1 MNHEY and CDR2 SVGAGI. V shed 11 bases and J shed 3 bases, with 16 bases lying between them. The CDR3 sequence: CAGTKGWDTEAFF. DNA for the CDR3: TGTGCCGGCACCAAAGGATGGGACACTGAAGCTTTCTTT.